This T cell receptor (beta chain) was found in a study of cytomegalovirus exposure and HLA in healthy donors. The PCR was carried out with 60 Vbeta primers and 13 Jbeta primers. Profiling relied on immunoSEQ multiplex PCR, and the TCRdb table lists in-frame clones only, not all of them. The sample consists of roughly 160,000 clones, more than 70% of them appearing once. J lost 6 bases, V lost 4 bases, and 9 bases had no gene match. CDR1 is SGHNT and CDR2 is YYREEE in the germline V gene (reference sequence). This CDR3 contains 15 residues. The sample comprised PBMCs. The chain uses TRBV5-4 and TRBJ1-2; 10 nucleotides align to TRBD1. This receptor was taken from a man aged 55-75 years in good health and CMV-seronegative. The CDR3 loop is CASSRETGGYDGYTF. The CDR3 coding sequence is TGTGCCAGCAGCCGAGAGACAGGGGGCTATGATGGCTACACCTTC.